The clone carrying this T cell receptor beta chain has only a few counts. Its specificity is not known. The sample comes from a study of CD8 T cells in ankylosing spondylitis. Study-level points and caveats: With a CD8+ phenotype, disease-linked clones were relatively rare in peripheral blood. Earlier literature documents some of the motif variants in reactive arthritis synovial fluid and blood.

TCRdb reanalysed the 5' RACE reads using MiXCR and keeps one entry per CDR3 protein. The sample shows over 200,000 distinct CDR3 sequences, 10% to 13% of them seen only once. Germline V gene lookup returns CDR1 DFQATT and CDR2 SNEGSKA (reference sequence). With 1 base clipped from V and 5 bases from J, the junction kept 6 bases outside the gene matches. The CDR3 is 15 amino acids. Sequences were obtained from blood, either unsorted or a sorted T cell fraction (not recorded which). This TCR came from a male donor with ankylosing spondylitis or in good health (not recorded which). J is TRBJ2-1 and V is TRBV20-1; TRBD2 aligns across 9 bases. Here the CDR3 DNA reads TGCAGTGCTAGAGGTCCTAGCGGGGAAAACAATGAGCAGTTCTTC. Residues: CSARGPSGENNEQFF.